Here is one T cell receptor beta chain with its context. Its antigen is undetermined. This sample was taken from a study of glioma-infiltrating T cells after dendritic cell vaccination. On the study more broadly: Patients had newly diagnosed or recurrent glioblastoma and received dendritic cell vaccines. Regarding the study as a whole: Higher pretreatment TIL content predicted longer progression-free time and survival. TCR clonality showed no direct relationship with survival.

All glioblastoma patients lacked an isocitrate dehydrogenase mutation. Here immunoSEQ multiplex PCR was the method, and the copy in TCRdb shows in-frame clones only, minus some. The sample holds some 70,000 clones, around 81% seen once. Trimming removed 0 bases from V and 9 bases from J, with 7 bases in between. Germline lookup yields CDR1 SGHRS and CDR2 YFSETQ. The CDR3 covers 12 residues. The chain has TRBV5-1 and TRBJ2-1, with a possible D match to TRBD2 (5 bases). This clonotype was sampled from a human donor with glioblastoma. Sequencing used blood, obtained before dendritic cell vaccination. The CDR3 loop is CASSLVGVEQFF. The CDR3 nucleotides are TGCGCCAGCAGCTTGGTCGGGGTTGAGCAGTTCTTC.